One and the same sample provided the 7 T cell receptor beta chains below, sequenced in a study of T cell repertoires in cytomegalovirus infection. TCRdb fed the reads into MiXCR, producing one record per CDR3 protein. The data show 200,000 to 250,000 distinct CDR3 sequences, with approximately 7% seen just once and about 6% held by the top ten. Sequenced: PBMCs. The receptor set was obtained from a human donor in good health (CMV status not recorded). Some clones in this sample may be carry-over from other donors' samples.

This clonotype occurred many times. The rearrangement links TRBV11-2 to TRBJ1-2; D is unclear. Germline loops: CDR1 SGHAT, CDR2 FQNNGV. This CDR3 region has 12 residues. V lost 1 base and J 3 bases, leaving 3 bases between the germline ends. CDR3 sequence: CASSLGDYGYTF. CDR3 nucleotides: TGTGCCAGCAGCTTAGGCGACTATGGCTACACCTTC.

There are a few counts of this clonotype. The J gene is TRBJ2-2, the V gene TRBV5-1, with TRBD1 identical over 8 bases. Germline CDR1 SGHRS, CDR2 YFSETQ. This CDR3 region has 14 residues. J gave up 8 bases and V 5 bases, and 8 bases lay outside the gene matches. The CDR3 DNA reads TGCGCCAGCAGGCCAGGGGGCTTGACGGGGGAGCTGTTTTTT. Translating it yields CASRPGGLTGELFF.

With regard to this clonotype: This may be a read error: a much more frequent sequence differs by one nucleotide. The chain links TRBV12-5 to TRBJ1-5; D is undetermined. CDR1 is LGHNT and CDR2 is FRNRAP in the germline V gene. The CDR3 runs to 11 residues. CDR3 amino acids: CVSGLGRPQHF. The CDR3 DNA follows: TGTGTTAGTGGTTTGGGGAGGCCCCAGCATTTT.

This clonotype was observed at least ten times. The rearrangement links TRBV5-1 to TRBJ2-1; TRBD1 matches at 7 bases. Germline V gene lookup returns CDR1 SGHRS and CDR2 YFSETQ. Unmatched junction bases numbered 7, after V lost 0 bases and J lost 7 bases. The CDR3 runs to 15 residues. Written as DNA, the CDR3 is TGCGCCAGCAGCTTGGGACAGGGCAGTAGTAATGAGCAGTTCTTC. Its protein product is CASSLGQGSSNEQFF.

This clonotype occurred many times. The gene calls are TRBV28 and TRBJ1-4, with D possibly matching TRBD1 (6 bases). Deletions cut 8 bases from V and 2 bases from J, with 18 bases between. CDR1 and CDR2 from the germline V gene are MDHEN and SYDVKM. The CDR3 runs 16 residues. CDR3 in amino acids: CASVRRGARTNEKLFF. The DNA for the CDR3 is TGTGCCAGCGTTCGTCGGGGGGCTAGGACTAATGAAAAACTGTTTTTT.

In the case of this clonotype: This could be a read error, since a much larger clone is one nucleotide away. V usage is TRBV29-1 and J usage is TRBJ1-4; 7 nucleotides match TRBD1. The CDR3 has 14 amino acids. The germline V gene encodes CDR1 SQVTM and CDR2 ANQGSEA. The CDR3 sequence is CSVAGTESNERLFF. CDR3 DNA sequence: TGCAGCGTGGCCGGGACAGAAAGTAATGAAAGACTGTTTTTT.

This clonotype was detected many times. The chain is built from TRBV5-1 and TRBJ2-7; 7 nucleotides agree with TRBD1. Germline loops: CDR1 SGHRS, CDR2 YFSETQ. The CDR3 runs 13 residues. V shed 3 bases, J shed 3 bases, and the junction held 3 bases outside the gene matches. This CDR3 reads CASSSTGVYEQYF. CDR3 coding DNA: TGCGCCAGCAGCTCCACAGGGGTCTACGAGCAGTACTTC.